This TCR beta chain originates from a study of blood T cell repertoires in COVID-19. Turning to the study itself: T cells, B-cell-depleted T cells, or PBMCs provided the cDNA or gDNA that served as material.

Original processing notes: How many nucleated cells were present was estimated from reference gene primer amplification. Here immunoSEQ multiplex PCR was the method, and the copy in TCRdb shows in-frame clones only, minus some. From that table come the V and J calls and clone size; the DNA was used to work out D and trimming. The sample shows 300,000 to 400,000 clones, over 75% of them seen only once. Germline loops: CDR1 SGHAT, CDR2 FQNNGV. CDR3 size: 14 residues. With 0 bases removed from V and 7 bases from J, the gap between germline ends came to 10 bases. The sequencing sample was made of PBMCs or T cells enriched from blood (not recorded which). The TCR comes from a man aged 18 to 30 who had recovered from COVID-19. The genes are TRBV11-2 and TRBJ2-1; the D gene is possibly TRBD1 (6 bases). The CDR3 nucleotides are TGTGCCAGCAGCTTAGAAAGGACAGAGAATGAGCAGTTCTTC. It is translated as CASSLERTENEQFF.